The entry that follows covers one TCR beta chain sequence. The antigen remains undetermined. Reprocessing the 5' RACE reads, TCRdb reports a single entry for every CDR3 protein and omits DNA. The sample table sets out about 260,000 distinct CDR3 sequences. The length of the CDR3 is 14 residues. Germline-derived CDR1 and CDR2 are SGHRS and YFSETQ. The data belong to a study of T cells expressing NK-cell markers. Study background: Sorted T-cell subsets CD3+CD56+NKG2C+, CD3+CD56+NKG2C- and CD3+CD56-NKG2C+ were TCR beta-sequenced. The eight sequenced donors comprised seven who were HCMV-seropositive and one who was seronegative. Study outcomes and limitations: More than five donors showed dominant NKG2C+ clonotypes comprising roughly 1.0-7.5% of their CD8+ T cells.

The gene calls are TRBV5-1 and TRBJ1-1; TCRdb names TRBD1, which stays unverified in the absence of DNA. Material for sequencing was blood T cells: a sorted CD56 or NKG2C T cell subset, CD4+ or CD8+ T cells, or bulk PBMC T cells (not recorded which). The clonotype originates from a woman aged 18 to 75 in good health. CDR3 region: CASSTPAGDTEAFF. Full variable domain (outside the CDR3, taken from reference TRBV5-1 and TRBJ1-1): KAGVTQTPRYLIKTRGQQVTLSCSPISGHRSVSWYQQTPGQGLQFLFEYFSETQRNKGNFPGRFSGRQFSNSRSEMNVSTLELGDSALYLCASSTPAGDTEAFFGQGTRLTVV.